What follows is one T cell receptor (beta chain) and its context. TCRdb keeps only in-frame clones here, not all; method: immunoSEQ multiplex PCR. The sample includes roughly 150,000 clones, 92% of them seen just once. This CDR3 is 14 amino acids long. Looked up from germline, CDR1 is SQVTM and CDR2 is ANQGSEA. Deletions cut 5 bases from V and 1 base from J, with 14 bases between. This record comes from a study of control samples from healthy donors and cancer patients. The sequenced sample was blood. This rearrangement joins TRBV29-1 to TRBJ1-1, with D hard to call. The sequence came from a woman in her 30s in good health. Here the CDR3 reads CSVMLRTANTEAFF. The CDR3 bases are TGCAGCGTTATGCTGCGGACGGCGAACACTGAAGCTTTCTTT.